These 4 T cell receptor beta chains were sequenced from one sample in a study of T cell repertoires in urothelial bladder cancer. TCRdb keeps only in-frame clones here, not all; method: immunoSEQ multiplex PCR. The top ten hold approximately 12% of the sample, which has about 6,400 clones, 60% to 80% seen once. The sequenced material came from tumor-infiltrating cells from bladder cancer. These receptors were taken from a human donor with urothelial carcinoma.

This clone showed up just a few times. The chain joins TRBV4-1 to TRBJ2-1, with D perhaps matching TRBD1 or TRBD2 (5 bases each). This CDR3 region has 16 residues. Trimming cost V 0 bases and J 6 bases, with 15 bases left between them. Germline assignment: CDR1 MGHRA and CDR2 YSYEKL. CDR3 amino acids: CASSQEWPGPINEQFF. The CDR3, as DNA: TGCGCCAGCAGCCAAGAATGGCCGGGGCCGATCAATGAGCAGTTCTTC.

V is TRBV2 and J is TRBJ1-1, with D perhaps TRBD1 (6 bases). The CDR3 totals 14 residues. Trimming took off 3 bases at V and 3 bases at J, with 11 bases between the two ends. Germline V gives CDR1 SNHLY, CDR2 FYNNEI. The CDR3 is CASSEDSTDTEAFF. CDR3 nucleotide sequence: TGTGCCAGCAGTGAGGACAGCACGGACACTGAAGCTTTCTTT.

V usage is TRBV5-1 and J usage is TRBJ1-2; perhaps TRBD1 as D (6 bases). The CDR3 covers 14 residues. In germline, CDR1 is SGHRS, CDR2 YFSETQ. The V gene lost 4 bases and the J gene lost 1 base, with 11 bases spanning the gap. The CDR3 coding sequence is TGCGCCAGCAGCGCCAGACAGGATAACTATGGCTACACCTTC. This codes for CASSARQDNYGYTF.

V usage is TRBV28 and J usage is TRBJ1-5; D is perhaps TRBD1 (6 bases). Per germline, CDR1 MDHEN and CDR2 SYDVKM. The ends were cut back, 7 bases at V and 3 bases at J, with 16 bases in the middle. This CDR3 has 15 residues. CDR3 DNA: TGTGCCAGCAACGTAGGGGGTGCAGACAATCAGCCCCAGCATTTT. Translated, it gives CASNVGGADNQPQHF.